This entry describes one T cell receptor beta chain. The antigen remains undetermined. This sample was taken from a study of shared clonotypes between healthy human individuals. About the research overall: The cohort comprised two women and a few men. Their ages spanned 18 to 49 years.

TCRdb's copy holds only in-frame clones and misses some; the assay was immunoSEQ multiplex PCR. The sample contains some 500,000 clones, around 96% of which appear only once. V lost 5 bases to trimming and J lost 3 bases; unmatched junction nucleotides: 6. The CDR3 spans 14 residues. Germline V lookup: CDR1 MDHEN, CDR2 SYDVKM. Whole-study results and caveats: The generation probabilities recorded for non-shared clonotypes fell below those of clonotypes shared by all four donors. Sharing across a handful of donors was seen in 4% to 5.5% of naive CD4 clonotypes. Clonotype sharing among donors, it was expected, would be affected by sequencing depth.

This TCR came from a woman aged 25 to 39 in good health. The specimen was naive CD4+ T cells sorted from blood. The subset here: CD45RA+ positively selected. The chain recombines TRBV28 with TRBJ1-1; the match to TRBD1 covers 7 bases. This CDR3 reads CASSPIDRDTEAFF. The CDR3 DNA reads TGTGCCAGCAGTCCTATCGACAGGGACACTGAAGCTTTCTTT.